This TCR beta chain was documented in a study of blood T cell repertoires in COVID-19. The wider study: Collection of acute and convalescent COVID-19 samples took place in the United States, Italy and Spain.

Profiled with immunoSEQ multiplex PCR; TCRdb holds only in-frame clones, not every one. The profile shows around 150,000 clones, 75% to 90% of them singletons. CDR1 and CDR2 from the germline V gene are GTSNPN and SVGIG (reference sequence). The CDR3 covers 13 residues. The V end was cut by 0 bases, the J end by 1 base, with 6 bases between. Cohorts were assigned according to the clinical history that participants reported. The rearrangement links TRBV30 to TRBJ2-5; D unclear. The sample taken for sequencing was PBMCs or T cells enriched from blood (not recorded which). The TCR originated in a woman aged 55-69 years who had recovered from COVID-19. Here the CDR3 reads CAWSVSLQETQYF. CDR3 in DNA: TGTGCCTGGAGTGTCTCCCTCCAAGAGACCCAGTACTTC. The entire variable domain, with the rest obtained from reference TRBV30 and TRBJ2-5, is as follows: SQTIHQWPATLVQPVGSPLSLECTVEGTSNPNLYWYRQAAGRGLQLLFYSVGIGQISSEVPQNLSASRPQDRQFILSSKKLLLSDSGFYLCAWSVSLQETQYFGPGTRLLVL.